Ten or more counts support the clone carrying this T cell receptor beta chain. The target antigen is unknown. These data originate in a study of blood T cells in healthy people across ages. Whole-study results and caveats: One million T cells yielded diversity estimates that were considered underestimates.

V lost 8 bases and J lost 3; bases outside the gene matches: 4. This CDR3 contains 12 residues. CDR1 and CDR2 from the germline V gene are MDHEN and SYDVKM. Primers used in a second PCR of roughly 6 to 11 cycles were a sample-barcoded 5' primer and a J-beta primer mix. Each CDR3 protein gets one entry after TCRdb re-called the 5' RACE reads with MiXCR. The sample shows roughly 900,000 distinct CDR3 sequences, more than 25% of them seen only once. The chain couples TRBV28 to TRBJ2-7; TRBD1 aligns across 7 bases. The sequence was obtained from a woman older than 75 in good health. The sequencing sample was made of blood. CDR3 amino acids: CASGQEFYEQYF. The CDR3 nucleotides are TGTGCCAGCGGACAGGAATTCTACGAGCAGTACTTC. The whole variable domain, remainder taken from reference TRBV28 and TRBJ2-7, is DVKVTQSSRYLVKRTGEKVFLECVQDMDHENMFWYRQDPGLGLRLIYFSYDVKMKEKGDIPEGYSVSREKKERFSLILESASTNQTSMYLCASGQEFYEQYFGPGTRLTVT.